This T cell receptor (beta chain) originates from a study of response to subunit inactivated influenza vaccine. Germline CDR1 is SGHRS and CDR2 is YFSETQ. This CDR3 comprises 18 residues. TCRdb independently ran MiXCR on the RT-PCR reads; one entry per CDR3 protein. The repertoire holds about 780,000 distinct CDR3 sequences, with around 18% as singletons. With regard to this clonotype: Germline is not matched at one junction end, which may reflect a read error.

The rearrangement joins TRBV5-1 to TRBJ2-1; a weak D match, TRBD2 (6 bases). The material sequenced was PBMCs from blood, taken around 5 days after vaccination. The clonotype comes from a man aged 50 or older who received an inactivated influenza vaccine. The CDR3 DNA reads TGCGCCAGCAGCTTGGGGGACTTTTTTGTGGGGACCTACAAGGAGCAGTTCTTC. As protein: CASSLGDFFVGTYKEQFF.